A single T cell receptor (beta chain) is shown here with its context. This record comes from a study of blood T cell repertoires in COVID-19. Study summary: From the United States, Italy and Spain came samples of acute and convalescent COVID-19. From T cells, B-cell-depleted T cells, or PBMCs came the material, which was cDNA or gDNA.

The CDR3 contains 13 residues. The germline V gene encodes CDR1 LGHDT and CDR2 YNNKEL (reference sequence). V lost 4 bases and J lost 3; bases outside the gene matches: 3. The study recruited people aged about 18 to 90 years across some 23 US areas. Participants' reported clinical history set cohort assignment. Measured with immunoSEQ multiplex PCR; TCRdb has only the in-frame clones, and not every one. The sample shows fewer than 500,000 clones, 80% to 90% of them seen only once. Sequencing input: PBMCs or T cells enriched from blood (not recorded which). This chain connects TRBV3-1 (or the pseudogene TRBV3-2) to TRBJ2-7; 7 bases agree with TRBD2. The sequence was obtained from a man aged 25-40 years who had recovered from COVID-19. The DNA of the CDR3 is TGTGCCAGCAGCCGGGACTATTACTACGAGCAGTACTTC. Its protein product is CASSRDYYYEQYF.